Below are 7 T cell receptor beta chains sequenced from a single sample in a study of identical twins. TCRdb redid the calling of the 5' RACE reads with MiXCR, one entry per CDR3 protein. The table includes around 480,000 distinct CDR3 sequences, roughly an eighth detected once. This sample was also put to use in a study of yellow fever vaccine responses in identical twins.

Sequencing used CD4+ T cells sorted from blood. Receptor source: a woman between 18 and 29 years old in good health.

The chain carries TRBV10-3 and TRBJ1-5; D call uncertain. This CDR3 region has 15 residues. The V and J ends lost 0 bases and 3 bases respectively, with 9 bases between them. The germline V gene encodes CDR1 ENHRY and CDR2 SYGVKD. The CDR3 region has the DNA TGTGCCATCAGTGAGTCGGAGGGTACCAATCAGCCCCAGCATTTT. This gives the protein CAISESEGTNQPQHF.

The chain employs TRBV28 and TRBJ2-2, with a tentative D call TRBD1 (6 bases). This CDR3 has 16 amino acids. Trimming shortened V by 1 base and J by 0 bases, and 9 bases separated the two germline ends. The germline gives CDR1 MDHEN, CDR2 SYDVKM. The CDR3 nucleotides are TGTGCCAGCAGTTTATTGGGGGCCCCGAACACCGGGGAGCTGTTTTTT. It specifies CASSLLGAPNTGELFF.

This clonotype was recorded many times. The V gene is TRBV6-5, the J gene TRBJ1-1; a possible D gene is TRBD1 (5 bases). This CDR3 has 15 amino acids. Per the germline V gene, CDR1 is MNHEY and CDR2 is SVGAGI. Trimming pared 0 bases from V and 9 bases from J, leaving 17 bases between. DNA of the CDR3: TGTGCCAGCAGTTACTCGAGGGGAATGCAGGTAAAAGCTTTCTTT. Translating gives CASSYSRGMQVKAFF.

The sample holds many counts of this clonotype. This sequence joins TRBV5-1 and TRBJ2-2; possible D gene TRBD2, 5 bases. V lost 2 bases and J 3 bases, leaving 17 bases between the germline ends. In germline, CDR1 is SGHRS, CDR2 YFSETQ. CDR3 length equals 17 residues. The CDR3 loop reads CASSLLPSPGDTGELFF. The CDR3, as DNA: TGCGCCAGCAGCTTACTACCTAGCCCTGGAGACACCGGGGAGCTGTTTTTT.

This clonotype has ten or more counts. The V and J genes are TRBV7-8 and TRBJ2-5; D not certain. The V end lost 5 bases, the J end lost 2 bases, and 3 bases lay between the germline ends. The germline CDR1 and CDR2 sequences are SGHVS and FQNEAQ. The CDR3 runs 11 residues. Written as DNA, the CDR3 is TGTGCCAGCAGCGAACAAGAGACCCAGTACTTC. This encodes CASSEQETQYF.

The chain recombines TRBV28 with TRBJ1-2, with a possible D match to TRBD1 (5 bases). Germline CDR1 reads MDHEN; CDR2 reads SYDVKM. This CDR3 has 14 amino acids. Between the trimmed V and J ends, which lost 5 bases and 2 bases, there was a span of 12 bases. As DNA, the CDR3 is TGTGCCAGCAGTGATGGGGGTGCCAACTATGGCTACACCTTC. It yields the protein CASSDGGANYGYTF.

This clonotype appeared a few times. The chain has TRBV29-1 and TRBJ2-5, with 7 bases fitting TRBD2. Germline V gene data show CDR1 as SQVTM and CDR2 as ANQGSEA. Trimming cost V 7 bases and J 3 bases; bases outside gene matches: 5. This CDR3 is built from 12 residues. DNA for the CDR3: TGCAGCGGGCTGGGAGGGGAAGAGACCCAGTACTTC. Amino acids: CSGLGGEETQYF.